The subject of this entry is one TCR beta chain. Its antigen is currently unknown. This sample is part of a study of blood T cells in healthy people across ages. Notes on the study in general: Strong correlation linked observed beta diversity and percent naive T cells.

Then a second PCR, running roughly 7 to 11 cycles, was carried out with a sample-barcoded 5' primer and a J-beta primer mix. Samples each returned at least 2.5 million CDR3-containing paired-end reads. In TCRdb, the 5' RACE reads were re-called with MiXCR into one record per CDR3 protein. The sample includes hundreds of thousands of distinct CDR3 sequences, 20% to 25% of them seen just once. In germline, CDR1 is SGHTA, CDR2 FQGNSA. The CDR3 is 15 residues long. The V and J ends lost 1 base and 5 bases respectively, with 14 bases between them. This clonotype was sampled from a man in his 70s in good health. The source material was blood. V usage is TRBV7-2 and J usage is TRBJ2-5, with D tentatively TRBD1 (6 bases). The CDR3 DNA sequence: TGTGCCAGCAGCTTAGTCAGGCGCCAGGGGGAGACCCAGTACTTC. This translates into CASSLVRRQGETQYF.